The clone carrying this T cell receptor (beta chain) was seen a few times. The investigators reverse transcribed all of the isolated RNA, so they sequenced expressed TCRB transcripts. Generated by immunoSEQ multiplex PCR, the TCRdb table keeps only in-frame clones and is missing some. The sample shows about 130,000 clones, 7% to 10% of them seen only once. CDR1 SGDLS and CDR2 YYNGEE come from the germline V gene. Trimming cost V 4 bases and J 6 bases, with 12 bases left between them. The CDR3 runs to 13 residues. This entry is derived from a study of beta chain features in type 1 diabetes. This clonotype originated in a man between 18 and 29 years old in good health. V usage is TRBV9 and J usage is TRBJ2-3; D is uncertain. The specimen was central memory CD4+ T cells from blood. The CDR3 DNA reads as TGTGCCAGCAGCAATGTCCCCCTTGATACGCAGTATTTT. It translates to CASSNVPLDTQYF. The complete variable domain, with remaining parts taken from reference TRBV9 and TRBJ2-3, reads DSGVTQTPKHLITATGQRVTLRCSPRSGDLSVYWYQQSLDQGLQFLIQYYNGEERAKGNILERFSAQQFPDLHSELNLSSLELGDSALYFCASSNVPLDTQYFGPGTRLTVL.